Following are 8 T cell receptor beta chains from one sample sequenced in a study of CD8 T cells in ankylosing spondylitis (dated by TCRdb to between 2016 and 2019). The method was 5' RACE. Sequencing instrument: Illumina HiSeq 2500. TCRdb trimmed public reads at Q25 via fastp, called clones via MiXCR and kept in-frame beta chains. Rows matching on CDR3 protein sequence are summarized as one entry with the most common DNA and genes. This sample is represented by about 250,000 distinct CDR3 sequences; over 7% of them were singletons. The ten largest clonotypes hold around 4.9% of the sample. Material for sequencing was blood, either unsorted or a sorted T cell fraction (not recorded which). The origin of the receptors is a female donor with ankylosing spondylitis or in good health (not recorded which).

The table lists this clonotype with many counts. The J gene is TRBJ2-1, the V gene TRBV7-2; 7 positions agree with TRBD2. There are 15 residues in the CDR3. From germline, CDR1 is SGHTA and CDR2 FQGNSA. V trimming: 5 bases; J trimming: 5 bases; junction bases outside the gene matches: 9. The CDR3 region is CASSPGLGRHNEQFF. Written as DNA, the CDR3 is TGTGCCAGCAGCCCCGGACTAGGGAGGCACAATGAGCAGTTCTTC.

Many counts were recorded for this clonotype. The chain is built from TRBV11-2 and TRBJ2-1; a possible D gene is TRBD2 (6 bases). Germline V gene sequence: CDR1 SGHAT, CDR2 FQNNGV. The CDR3 consists of 14 residues. With 8 bases removed from V and 2 bases from J, the gap between germline ends came to 13 bases. The DNA for the CDR3 is TGTGCCAGCCTCCCGGGGAGGACCTACAATGAGCAGTTCTTC. Its translation is CASLPGRTYNEQFF.

This clonotype was found many times. V usage is TRBV7-2 and J usage is TRBJ1-2, with D perhaps TRBD1 (6 bases). With 5 bases removed from V and 4 bases from J, the gap between germline ends came to 20 bases. This CDR3 spans 16 amino acids. Germline assignment: CDR1 SGHTA and CDR2 FQGNSA. As DNA, the CDR3 is TGTGCCAGCAGCAACTTCCCGGGTAGGGGGAGCTATGGCTACACCTTC. Translation gives CASSNFPGRGSYGYTF.

Points on this clonotype: A read error may produce the germline difference seen at one junction end. The rearrangement links TRBV5-1 to TRBJ2-5; tentatively, D is TRBD1 or TRBD2 (5 bases each). Germline V gene data show CDR1 as SGHRS and CDR2 as YFSETQ. This CDR3 is built from 16 residues. The DNA for the CDR3 is TGCGTCAGCAGCTTGGACTTCGACAGAACGGAGGAGACCCAGTACTTC. Translated, it gives CVSSLDFDRTEETQYF. Full variable domain (rest looked up from reference TRBV5-1 and TRBJ2-5): KAGVTQTPRYLIKTRGQQVTLSCSPISGHRSVSWYQQTPGQGLQFLFEYFSETQRNKGNFPGRFSGRQFSNSRSEMNVSTLELGDSALYLCVSSLDFDRTEETQYFGPGTRLLVL.

This clonotype was recorded many times. The chain employs TRBV29-1 and TRBJ2-3, with D unresolved. The CDR3 runs 14 residues. Trimming cost V 4 bases and J 0 bases, with 11 bases left between them. Germline CDR1 is SQVTM and CDR2 is ANQGSEA. The CDR3 DNA is TGCAGCGTTGTAGTTGGTCTTAGCACAGATACGCAGTATTTT. This encodes CSVVVGLSTDTQYF.

This clonotype was seen at least ten times. V gene TRBV20-1 combines with J gene TRBJ1-2; D possibly corresponds to TRBD1 (5 bases). Trimming shortened V by 0 bases and J by 2 bases, and 16 bases separated the two germline ends. CDR3 length: 16 residues. Germline lookup yields CDR1 DFQATT and CDR2 SNEGSKA (reference sequence). The chain's CDR3 is CSARDWVEEGNYGYTF. The DNA of the CDR3 is TGCAGTGCTAGAGATTGGGTTGAAGAGGGGAACTATGGCTACACCTTC.

There are many counts of this clonotype. The CDR3 DNA sequence: TGCGCCAGCAGCCAAGTATTATCGGGAGCCCTAGGAGATACGCAGTATTTT. Translation: CASSQVLSGALGDTQYF. The chain employs TRBV4-3 and TRBJ2-3, with D possibly TRBD2 on 6 matching bases. The germline CDR1 and CDR2 sequences are LGHNA and YSLEER. Trimming removed 1 base from V and 5 bases from J, with 19 bases in between. This CDR3 has 17 amino acids.

The rearrangement joins TRBV7-9 to TRBJ2-2, with 8 bases aligning to TRBD2. Unmatched junction bases numbered 12, after V lost 8 bases and J lost 4 bases. The germline gives CDR1 SEHNR, CDR2 FQNEAQ (reference sequence). CDR3 size: 16 residues. In nucleotides, the CDR3 is TGTGCCAGCCTAGGACTAGCAGGTCCTGGCACCGGGGAGCTGTTTTTT. Residues: CASLGLAGPGTGELFF.